This T cell receptor beta chain originates from a study of blood T cell repertoires in COVID-19. Study-wide context: Material from acute and convalescent COVID-19 was sourced from the United States, Italy and Spain. PBMCs, B-cell-depleted T cells, or T cells were the source of the cDNA or gDNA that made up the material.

Original processing methods: Amplified reference gene primers provided the basis for estimating nucleated cell counts. Clones were sequenced by immunoSEQ multiplex PCR, and TCRdb holds only the in-frame ones, with some missing. Clone size and the V and J calls come from that table; the DNA yielded D and trimming. The table lists about 260,000 clones, about nine tenths of them singletons. V shed 4 bases and J shed 0 bases, with 3 bases lying between them. CDR1 is SQVTM and CDR2 is ANQGSEA in the germline V gene. This CDR3 has 11 residues. This clonotype was sampled from a man between 60 and 75 years old who had recovered from COVID-19. V and J are TRBV29-1 and TRBJ2-5, with D hard to call. Sequencing was performed on peripheral blood. CDR3 in amino acids: CSVVNQETQYF. The CDR3 nucleotides are TGCAGCGTTGTAAACCAAGAGACCCAGTACTTC.